Below, one T cell receptor beta chain is given with its context. A few counts support this clonotype. No antigen is known for it. It has no much larger one-base neighbor in the sample; base qualities were not kept. Counted from cysteine to phenylalanine, this CDR3 has 14 amino acids. Only the CDR3 DNA stays, 42 bases, in frame from base 1. V drops 5 bases and J drops 5 bases, leaving 12 bases in between. The germline V gene (reference sequence) provides CDR1 SEHNR and CDR2 FQNEAQ. This sample was included in a study of T-cell reconstitution after alpha-beta-depleted transplantation in children (dated by TCRdb to 2015 to 2016). With respect to the entire study: Using TCR repertoire profiling, the study quantitatively followed how T-cell immune reconstitution unfolded in children after TCRalphabeta/CD19-depleted allogeneic hematopoietic cell transplantation.

What the authors observed across the whole study: In some patients, high TCRbeta diversity at day 60 was attributed to recipient T cells and intrathymic progenitors that had survived conditioning. The apparently early alphabetaT-cell count recovery about two months after transplant was reportedly dependent on only several hundred rapidly expanded clones derived from non-depleted graft cells. Over subsequent months, a decline in hyperexpanded clone frequencies was noted, and after one year, T-cell counts and TCRbeta diversity were mostly ascribed to newly produced T cells.

The treatment or condition label, read with the paper, signifies: allogeneic hematopoietic cell transplantation with graft depleted of TCRalphabeta T cells and CD19 B cells. Transplant recipients were children who received TCRalphabeta/CD19-depleted allogeneic hematopoietic cell grafts. Library prep was done by PCR. Sequencing used an Illumina HiSeq 2500. TCR libraries were prepared with molecular barcoding, using unique molecular identifiers to normalize TCRbeta repertoire quantification. The public reads were reanalyzed by TCRdb: fastp trimming at Q25, MiXCR alignment, in-frame beta chains only. Entries that share a CDR3 protein sequence are merged under the most common genes and DNA. Present in this sample are some 840,000 distinct CDR3 sequences, around 15% of which were seen just once. The ten largest clones add up to roughly 4.8% of the sample.

The rearranged segments are TRBV7-9 and TRBJ2-2; TRBD1 is possibly the D segment (6 matching bases). This clonotype originated in a male patient between 5 and 17 years old who had a stem cell transplant for acute lymphoblastic leukemia, so the T cells may come from the graft donor. This specimen was PBMCs, mostly from graft donor cells, taken 360 days after TCRalphabeta/CD19-depleted stem cell transplant. The CDR3 has the sequence CASSRDTLTGELFF. The nucleotides read TGTGCCAGCAGCCGGGACACCCTTACCGGGGAGCTGTTTTTT.